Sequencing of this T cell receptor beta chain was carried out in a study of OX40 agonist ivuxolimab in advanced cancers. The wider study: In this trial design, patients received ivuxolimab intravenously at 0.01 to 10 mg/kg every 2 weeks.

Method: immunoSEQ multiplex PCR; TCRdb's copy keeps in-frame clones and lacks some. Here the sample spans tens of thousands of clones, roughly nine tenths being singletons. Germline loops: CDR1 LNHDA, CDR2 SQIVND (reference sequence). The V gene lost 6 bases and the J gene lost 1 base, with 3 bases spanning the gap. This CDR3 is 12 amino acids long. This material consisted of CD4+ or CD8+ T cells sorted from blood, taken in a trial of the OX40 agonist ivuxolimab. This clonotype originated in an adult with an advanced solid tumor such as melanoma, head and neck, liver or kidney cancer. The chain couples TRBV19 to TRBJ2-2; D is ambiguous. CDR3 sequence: CASSGNTGELFF. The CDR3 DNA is TGTGCCAGTAGCGGGAACACCGGGGAGCTGTTTTTT.